Listed below are T cell receptor beta chains from one sample, sequenced in a study of T-cell reconstitution after alpha-beta-depleted transplantation in children. TCRdb fed the PCR reads into MiXCR, producing one record per CDR3 protein. Here the sample spans 700,000 to 950,000 distinct CDR3 sequences, about 16% being singletons. Sequenced material: PBMCs, mostly from graft donor cells, taken 360 days after TCRalphabeta/CD19-depleted stem cell transplant. The receptors come from a male patient between 5 and 17 years old who had a stem cell transplant for acute lymphoblastic leukemia, so the T cells may come from the graft donor. The CDR3 runs from the conserved cysteine through the conserved F or W. Each record gives: D gene, J gene, clone size, V gene, CDR3 protein, CDR3 DNA. D genes are given only for firm matches. Expanded clones are given a class, and other clones once, few, many or no size at all.

-	TRBJ2-2	-	TRBV5-1	CASSSSGLLTGELFF	TGCGCCAGCAGCTCGAGCGGTTTGCTCACCGGGGAGCTGTTTTTT
-	TRBJ2-1	-	TRBV7-9	CASSLPLRFGTSSYNEQFF	-
TRBD1	TRBJ2-2	many	TRBV28	CASRKPGQGRAGELFF	TGTGCCAGCAGAAAGCCGGGACAGGGGCGTGCCGGGGAGCTGTTTTTT
TRBD2	TRBJ2-5	few	TRBV6-1	CASRTSARWAPQETQYF	TGTGCCAGCAGGACTAGCGCGAGATGGGCCCCACAAGAGACCCAGTACTTC
TRBD1	TRBJ2-7	-	TRBV28	CASSLFGTGMGEQYF	TGTGCCAGCAGTTTATTTGGGACAGGGATGGGGGAGCAGTACTTC
-	TRBJ2-3	few	TRBV7-2	CASSLRTLDTQYF	TGTGCCAGCAGCCTCCGGACCCTGGATACGCAGTATTTT
-	TRBJ2-1	-	TRBV7-8	CASSHRRAPGNEQFF	TGTGCCAGCAGCCATCGTCGGGCTCCTGGCAATGAGCAGTTCTTC
TRBD2	TRBJ2-3	many	TRBV25-1	CASSEWVSGRADTQYF	TGTGCCAGCAGTGAATGGGTTAGCGGGAGGGCAGATACGCAGTATTTT
TRBD2	TRBJ2-1	few	TRBV5-1	CASSTTSGRGPEQFF	TGCGCCAGCAGCACAACTAGCGGGAGAGGTCCTGAGCAGTTCTTC
TRBD2	TRBJ2-1	few	TRBV6-5	CASSSSGNLRNEQFF	TGTGCCAGCAGTTCTAGCGGGAACCTAAGGAATGAGCAGTTCTTC
TRBD2	TRBJ2-7	many	TRBV4-1	CASSQTPGTSGTYEQYF	TGCGCCAGCAGCCAAACCCCAGGGACTAGCGGTACCTACGAGCAGTACTTC
-	TRBJ2-4	few	TRBV27	CASSRRWGKNIQYF	TGTGCCAGCAGCCGGAGGTGGGGCAAAAACATTCAGTACTTC
-	TRBJ2-2	-	TRBV15	CATSREGPAGELFF	TGTGCCACCAGCAGAGAGGGGCCCGCCGGGGAGCTGTTTTTT
-	TRBJ2-5	-	TRBV20-1	CSALPTWRGRLTETQYF	TGCAGTGCTCTCCCCACGTGGAGGGGGAGGCTTACAGAGACCCAGTACTTC
-	TRBJ2-7	-	TRBV21-1	CASSKVGVSSKF	TGTGCCAGCAGCAAAGTTGGGGTTTCGAGTAAATTC
TRBD2	TRBJ2-3	-	TRBV15	CATSRVPSGAYMSADTQYF	TGTGCCACCAGCAGAGTGCCTAGCGGGGCCTATATGTCCGCAGATACGCAGTATTTT
-	TRBJ2-2	few	TRBV21-1	CASSITKGHRGPGELFF	TGTGCCAGCAGCATCACAAAAGGCCACAGGGGTCCCGGGGAGCTGTTTTTT
-	TRBJ1-1	-	TRBV19	CAKSQGAPEAFF	TGTGCCAAGTCACAGGGCGCGCCTGAAGCTTTCTTT
TRBD1	TRBJ2-7	few	TRBV6-1	CASSKGTGVIGYEQYF	TGTGCCAGCAGTAAGGGGACAGGGGTTATAGGCTACGAGCAGTACTTC
-	TRBJ2-7	few	TRBV20-1	CSSLKGLNYEQYF	TGCAGTAGCCTTAAAGGGTTGAACTACGAGCAGTACTTC
-	TRBJ2-2	-	TRBV11-1	CASSWGENTGELFF	TGTGCCAGCAGTTGGGGAGAGAACACCGGGGAGCTGTTTTTT
-	TRBJ2-5	many	TRBV5-1	CASSSRGGRVETQYF	TGCGCCAGCAGCTCCCGGGGAGGTCGTGTAGAGACCCAGTACTTC
-	TRBJ2-3	-	TRBV7-3	CASSFLGGKLNTQYF	TGTGCCAGCAGCTTCCTGGGGGGAAAGTTGAATACGCAGTATTTT